This T cell receptor (beta chain) was captured by sequencing in a study of blood T cell repertoires in COVID-19. Authors' analysis steps: Amplification from reference gene primers served as the basis for estimated nucleated cell counts. Here immunoSEQ multiplex PCR was the method, and the copy in TCRdb shows in-frame clones only, minus some. The V and J calls and the clone size are those of that table, but D and trimming were determined from the DNA. The repertoire holds some 200,000 clones, with more than 80% as singletons. Participants came from under 30 US areas, aged roughly 18 to 89 years. The CDR3 loop spans 14 amino acids. Trimming cost V 0 bases and J 11 bases, with 13 bases left between them. Per the germline V gene, CDR1 is SNHLY and CDR2 is FYNNEI.

Input material: PBMCs or T cells enriched from blood (not recorded which). The V gene is TRBV2, the J gene TRBJ2-2; D ambiguous. The clonotype comes from a woman between 40 and 55 years old with acute COVID-19. This CDR3 reads CASSEASTGGELFF. DNA of the CDR3: TGTGCCAGCAGTGAAGCCAGCACTGGCGGAGAGCTGTTTTTT.